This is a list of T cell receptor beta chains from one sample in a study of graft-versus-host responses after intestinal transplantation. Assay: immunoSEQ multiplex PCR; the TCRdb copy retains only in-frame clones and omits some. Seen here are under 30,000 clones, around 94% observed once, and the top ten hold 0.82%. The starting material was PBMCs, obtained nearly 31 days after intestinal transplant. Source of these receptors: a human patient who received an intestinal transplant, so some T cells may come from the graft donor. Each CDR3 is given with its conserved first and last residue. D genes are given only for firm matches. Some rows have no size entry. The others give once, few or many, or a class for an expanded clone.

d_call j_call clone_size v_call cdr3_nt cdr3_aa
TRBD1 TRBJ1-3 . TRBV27 TGTGCCAGCAGTCCCTACGCTAGATACCCATACCGGGACAGGGGAGAGAACTCTGGAAACACCATATATTTT CASSPYARYPYRDRGENSGNTIYF
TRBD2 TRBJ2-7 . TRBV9 TGTGCCAGCAGCGCGGGACTAGCGGGGGAGCAGTACTTC CASSAGLAGEQYF
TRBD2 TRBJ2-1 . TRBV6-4 TGTGCCAGCAGTGACTCTAGCGGGTCCTACAATGAGCAGTTCTTC CASSDSSGSYNEQFF
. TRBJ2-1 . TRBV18 TGTGCCAGCTCACAGGGTTTTGGGTGGAATGAGCAGTTCTTC CASSQGFGWNEQFF
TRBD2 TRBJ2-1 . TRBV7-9 TGTGCCAGCAGCCCGGGACTAGGACACGAGCAGTTCTTC CASSPGLGHEQFF
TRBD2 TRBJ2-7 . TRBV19 TGTGCCAGTAGTATCCCAACTAGCGGAGGGATCTACGAGCAGTACTTC CASSIPTSGGIYEQYF
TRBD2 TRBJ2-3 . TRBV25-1 TGTGCCAGCAGTCCGGGACTAGCGGCTACGCAGTATTTT CASSPGLAATQYF
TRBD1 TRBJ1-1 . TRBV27 TGTGCCAGCAGTTTTAGGGTTCGGGACAGGGGATCCACTGAAGCTTTCTTT CASSFRVRDRGSTEAFF
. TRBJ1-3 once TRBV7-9 TGTGCCAGCAGCTTAGTCAGGGAAGTGACCTCTGGAAACACCATATATTTT CASSLVREVTSGNTIYF
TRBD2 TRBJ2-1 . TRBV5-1 TGCGCCAGCAGCTCGGGACTAGCGGGAAACAATGAGCAGTTCTTC CASSSGLAGNNEQFF
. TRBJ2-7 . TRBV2 TGTGCCAGCAGGATTACAGGGAGCTCCTACGAGCAGTACTTC CASRITGSSYEQYF
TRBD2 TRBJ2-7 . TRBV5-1 TGCGCCAGCAGCGCCTTAGCGGGAGCTACTAACTACGAGCAGTACTTC CASSALAGATNYEQYF
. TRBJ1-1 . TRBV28 TGTGCCAGCCGGGACCTAAACACTGAAGCTTTCTTT CASRDLNTEAFF
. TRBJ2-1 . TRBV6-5 TGTGCCAGCAGTTGGGGCGGGTATGAGCAGTTCTTC CASSWGGYEQFF
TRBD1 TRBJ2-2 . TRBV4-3 TGCGCCAGCAGCTCTGACAGGGGGATCGGGGAGCTGTTTTTT CASSSDRGIGELFF
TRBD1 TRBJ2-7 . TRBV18 TGTGCCAGCTCACCAGGGGGACAGGTCCCCATCCCTCTTTACGAGCAGTACTTC CASSPGGQVPIPLYEQYF
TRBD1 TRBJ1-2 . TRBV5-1 TGCGCCAGCAGCTTGGAGGGACAGGGTGATGGCTACACCTTC CASSLEGQGDGYTF
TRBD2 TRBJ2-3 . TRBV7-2 TGTGCCAGCAGCTTAGAAAGCGGGGACGCAGATACGCAGTATTTT CASSLESGDADTQYF
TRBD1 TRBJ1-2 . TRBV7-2 TGTGCCAGCAGCCCCCCTGGGACAGGGGGAGAAGGCTACACCTTC CASSPPGTGGEGYTF
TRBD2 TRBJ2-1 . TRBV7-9 TGTGCCAGCAGCTCCCCGCCGATTAGCGGGGTGGTGGAGCAGTTCTTC CASSSPPISGVVEQFF
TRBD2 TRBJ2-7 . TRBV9 TGTGCCAGCAGCGTGGGCGGGGGGACCACCTACGAGCAGTACTTC CASSVGGGTTYEQYF
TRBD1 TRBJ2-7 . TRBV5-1 TGCGCCAGCAGCTTTCGGACAGGGGTGGACGAGCAGTACTTC CASSFRTGVDEQYF
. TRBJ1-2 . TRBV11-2 TGTGCCAGCAGCTTAGAATTGGGATCCTCGAGGGGGTATGGCTACACCTTC CASSLELGSSRGYGYTF
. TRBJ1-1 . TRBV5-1 TGCGCCAGCAGCTTACTCGGGGCACAGAACACTGAAGCTTTCTTT CASSLLGAQNTEAFF
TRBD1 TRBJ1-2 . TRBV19 TGTGCCAGTAGTCCCGGACAGGGGGCATATGGCTACACCTTC CASSPGQGAYGYTF
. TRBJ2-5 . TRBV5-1 TGCGCCAGCAGCTTATTAATCCAAGAGACCCAGTACTTC CASSLLIQETQYF
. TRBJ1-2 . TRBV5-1 TGCGCCAGCAGCTTGGAAGGGGGTGAGGGCTACACCTTC CASSLEGGEGYTF
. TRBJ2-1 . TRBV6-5 TGTGCCAGCAGTATAGGACAGATTTACAATGAGCAGTTCTTC CASSIGQIYNEQFF
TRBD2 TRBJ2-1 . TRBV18 TGTGCCAGCTCACCGGGACTAGCGGGGCCCTACAATGAGCAGTTCTTC CASSPGLAGPYNEQFF
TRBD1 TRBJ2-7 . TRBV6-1 TGTGCCAGCAGTGTCAGGACAGGCTCCTACGAGCAGTACTTC CASSVRTGSYEQYF
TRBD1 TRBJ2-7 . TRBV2 TGTGCCAGCAGTCACAGGGGGACCTACGAGCAGTACTTC CASSHRGTYEQYF
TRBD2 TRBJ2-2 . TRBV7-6 TGTGCCAGCAGCTTGAGGACTAGCGGGGGGGCTGTGGCCGGGGAGCTGTTTTTT CASSLRTSGGAVAGELFF
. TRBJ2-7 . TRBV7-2 TGTGCCAGCAGCTTACGGGCCAACTCCTACGAGCAGTACTTC CASSLRANSYEQYF
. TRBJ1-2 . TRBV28 TGTGCCAGCAGTTTATCCGAGGGGGGAGGCTACACCTTC CASSLSEGGGYTF
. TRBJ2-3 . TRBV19 TGTGCCTTTCTTAGTATAAAGGAGACTAGGGGCACAGATACGCAGTATTTT CAFLSIKETRGTDTQYF
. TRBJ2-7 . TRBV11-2 TGTGCCAGCAGCTTATGGCAGGCATCCAACGAGCAGTACTTC CASSLWQASNEQYF
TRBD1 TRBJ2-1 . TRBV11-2 TGTGCCAGCAGCTTACGCGGATGGACAGGGGAACAGTTCTTC CASSLRGWTGEQFF
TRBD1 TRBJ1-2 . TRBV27 TGTGCCAGCAGTTATTCCCCTCCGACAGGGGGGAGGTATGGCTACACCTTC CASSYSPPTGGRYGYTF
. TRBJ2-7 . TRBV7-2 TGTGCCAGCAGCGTAAAAGGGGGGGCTCAAAACGAGCAGTACTTC CASSVKGGAQNEQYF
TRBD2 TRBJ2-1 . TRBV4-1 TGCGCCAGCAGCCAAGAGGGACTAGCGGGAGGTATAGACAATGAGCAGTTCTTC CASSQEGLAGGIDNEQFF
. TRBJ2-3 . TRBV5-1 TGCGCCAGCAGCTTGGACTCGTTGAGTACAGATACGCAGTATTTT CASSLDSLSTDTQYF
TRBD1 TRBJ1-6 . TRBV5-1 TGCGCCAGCAGCTTGCAGGGGGTTAATTCACCCCTCCACTTT CASSLQGVNSPLHF
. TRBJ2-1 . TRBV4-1 TGCGCCAGCAGCCAACTTGTGGGTCCCTACAATGAGCAGTTCTTC CASSQLVGPYNEQFF
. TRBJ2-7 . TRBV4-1 TGCGCCAGCAGCCAAGATAGAGGACAGAGCTCCTACGAGCAGTACTTC CASSQDRGQSSYEQYF
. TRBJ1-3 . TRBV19 TGTGCCAGTAGTATGAATGGAAACTCTGGAAACACCATATATTTT CASSMNGNSGNTIYF
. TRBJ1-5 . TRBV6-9 TGTGCCAGCAGCCCTCGGAATGGGCCCCAGCATTTT CASSPRNGPQHF
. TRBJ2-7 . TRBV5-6 TGTGCCAGCAAGGTGGGTTTGTACGAGCAGTACTTC CASKVGLYEQYF
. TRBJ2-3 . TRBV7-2 TGTGCCAGCAGCTCGGACCCCGACAGAACTAGCACAGATACGCAGTATTTT CASSSDPDRTSTDTQYF
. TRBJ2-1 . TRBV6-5 TGTGCCAGCAGTTACCGACTGGCCTACAATGAGCAGTTCTTC CASSYRLAYNEQFF
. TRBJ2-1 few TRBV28 TGTGCCAGCAGTTTCTATAGCGCAACCTACAATGAGCAGTTCTTC CASSFYSATYNEQFF
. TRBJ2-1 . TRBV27 TGTGCCAGCAGTTTCTCGGGCTATGAGCAGTTCTTC CASSFSGYEQFF
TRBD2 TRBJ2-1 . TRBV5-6 TGTGCCAGCAGCCACAGGTGGACTAGCGGATACAATGAGCAGTTCTTC CASSHRWTSGYNEQFF
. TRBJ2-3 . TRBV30 TGTGCCTGCCCCCTAGGGTCCCGCACAGATACGCAGTATTTT CACPLGSRTDTQYF
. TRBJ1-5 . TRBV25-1 TGTGCCAGCAGTAACCCAGGGTTGGATCAGCCCCAGCATTTT CASSNPGLDQPQHF